This TCR beta chain was profiled in a study of T cell changes during pregnancy in multiple sclerosis. TCRdb's table, derived via immunoSEQ multiplex PCR, lists solely in-frame clones and lacks some. The sample records approximately 89,000 clones, around 94% being singletons. The CDR3 extends over 14 amino acids. The V gene's germline CDR1 is SNHLY and CDR2 FYNNEI. The J segment lost 4 bases and the V segment lost 6 bases, leaving 7 bases of the junction unmatched. This specimen was peripheral blood, taken in the third trimester of pregnancy. V and J are TRBV2 and TRBJ2-7; the match to TRBD1 covers 9 bases. This sequence originates from a female donor with multiple sclerosis, enrolled in a pregnancy study. CDR3 sequence (DNA): TGTGCCAGCAGCGTACAGGGGGCAGGGTACGAGCAGTACTTC. Its protein product is CASSVQGAGYEQYF.